The 28 T cell receptor beta chains given below trace back to one sample, sequenced in a study of blood T cell repertoires in COVID-19 (dated by TCRdb to the early 2020s). Library preparation employed the immunoSEQ multiplex PCR assay. Here the immuneACCESS table is served through TCRdb, limited to in-frame sequences with V and J called. Missing clones are a known gap in these copies; in checked studies unresolved V genes cover under half, and the rest lacks a known reason. The sample records some 200,000 clones, roughly three quarters of which are singletons. 8.5% to 10% of the sample is held by the ten biggest clonotypes. Sequencing input: peripheral blood. The receptors originated from a woman aged 45-65 years with active or convalescent COVID-19.

This clone was seen more than once but under ten times. The chain links TRBV5-5 to TRBJ2-7; the D is unclear. CDR3 length: 15 amino acids. The germline V and J ends were trimmed by 0 bases and 2 bases, with 12 bases remaining between them. CDR1 is SGHKS, CDR2 YYEKEE, per germline (reference sequence). CDR3 in amino acids: CASSLVARSAYEQYF. For the CDR3, the DNA is TGTGCCAGCAGCTTGGTGGCTAGGAGCGCCTACGAGCAGTACTTC.

The chain is built from TRBV7-9 and TRBJ1-6; D gene uncertain. There are 12 residues in the CDR3. Trimming shortened V by 8 bases and J by 10 bases, and 12 bases separated the two germline ends. Germline V CDR1 and CDR2: SEHNR, FQNEAQ (reference sequence). The DNA for the CDR3 is TGTGCCAGCGATCAGGTGGCCTCACCCCTCCACTTT. Translating gives CASDQVASPLHF. The whole variable domain, filled in from reference TRBV7-9 and TRBJ1-6, reads DTGVSQNPRHKITKRGQNVTFRCDPISEHNRLYWYRQTLGQGPEFLTYFQNEAQLEKSRLLSDRFSAERPKGSFSTLEIQRTEQGDSAMYLCASDQVASPLHFGNGTRLTVT.

The chain carries TRBV7-3 and TRBJ2-1; TRBD2 might be the D (5 bases). V shed 0 bases and J shed 5 bases, with 8 bases lying between them. The CDR3 runs 14 residues. Germline V CDR1 and CDR2: SGHTA, FQGTGA. The CDR3 sequence: CASSLTQEDNEQFF. The DNA for the CDR3 is TGTGCCAGCAGCTTAACGCAGGAGGACAATGAGCAGTTCTTC. The whole variable domain, filled in from reference TRBV7-3 and TRBJ2-1, reads GAGVSQTPSNKVTEKGKYVELRCDPISGHTALYWYRQSLGQGPEFLIYFQGTGAADDSGLPNDRFFAVRPEGSVSTLKIQRTERGDSAVYLCASSLTQEDNEQFFGPGTRLTVL.

This chain joins TRBV30 and TRBJ1-4; D call uncertain. Trimming shortened V by 5 bases and J by 8 bases, and 15 bases separated the two germline ends. The CDR3 is made up of 13 amino acids. Germline CDR1 and CDR2: GTSNPN and SVGIG (reference sequence). This CDR3 reads CAWGDKVKEKLFF. The CDR3, as DNA: TGTGCCTGGGGCGACAAGGTGAAGGAAAAACTGTTTTTT. The whole variable domain, remainder taken from reference TRBV30 and TRBJ1-4, is SQTIHQWPATLVQPVGSPLSLECTVEGTSNPNLYWYRQAAGRGLQLLFYSVGIGQISSEVPQNLSASRPQDRQFILSSKKLLLSDSGFYLCAWGDKVKEKLFFGSGTQLSVL.

The rearrangement joins TRBV28 to TRBJ2-1; no firm D call. Germline V gives CDR1 MDHEN, CDR2 SYDVKM. The CDR3 loop spans 14 amino acids. The V end lost 1 base, the J end lost 2 bases, and 6 bases lay between the germline ends. The CDR3 coding sequence is TGTGCCAGCAGTTTATTGGCAGCCTACAATGAGCAGTTCTTC. Its translation: CASSLLAAYNEQFF.

V gene TRBV30 combines with J gene TRBJ1-2, with D perhaps TRBD1 (6 bases). V was pared by 4 bases and J by 4 bases, with 10 bases between. The germline V gene has CDR1 GTSNPN and CDR2 SVGIG (reference sequence). This CDR3 is 12 amino acids long. The CDR3 DNA sequence: TGTGCCTGGAACAGGGACCTCTATGGCTACACCTTC. Its translation is CAWNRDLYGYTF.

The chain couples TRBV28 to TRBJ1-1; perhaps TRBD1 as D (6 bases). The CDR3 totals 14 residues. The V and J ends lost 3 bases and 4 bases respectively, with 12 bases between them. Germline loops: CDR1 MDHEN, CDR2 SYDVKM. The CDR3 loop is CASSFLGGGTEAFF. CDR3 in DNA: TGTGCCAGCAGTTTTTTAGGGGGTGGCACTGAAGCTTTCTTT.

J is TRBJ1-1 and V is TRBV10-1; possible D gene TRBD1, 6 bases. Germline CDR1 WNHNN, CDR2 SYGVQD (reference sequence). Trimming removed 1 base at V and 2 bases at J, with 14 bases between. The length of the CDR3 is 16 residues. CDR3 loop: CASSEFEGVSNTEAFF. The CDR3 DNA reads TGCGCCAGCAGTGAGTTCGAGGGGGTCAGTAACACTGAAGCTTTCTTT.

J is TRBJ2-5 and V is TRBV24-1, with a possible D match to TRBD2 (6 bases). Between the trimmed V and J ends, which lost 9 bases and 7 bases, there was a span of 17 bases. The CDR3 spans 13 residues. The germline CDR1 and CDR2 sequences are KGHDR and SFDVKD. The CDR3 here is CATRAGFGGTQYF. CDR3 DNA sequence: TGTGCCACCCGGGCAGGGTTCGGGGGGACCCAGTACTTC.

This chain uses TRBV11-2 with TRBJ2-1; the match to TRBD2 covers 7 bases. The CDR3 length is 15 residues. From germline, CDR1 is SGHAT and CDR2 FQNNGV. The junction had 3 bases not matched to a gene; V was cut back by 2 bases and J by 2 bases. CDR3 nucleotides: TGTGCCAGCAGCTTAAGCGGGGACCCCTACAATGAGCAGTTCTTC. It encodes CASSLSGDPYNEQFF.

J is TRBJ1-4 and V is TRBV5-1; D is perhaps TRBD1 (5 bases). Germline-derived CDR1 and CDR2 are SGHRS and YFSETQ. The ends were cut back, 4 bases at V and 4 bases at J, with 11 bases in the middle. This CDR3 is 14 amino acids long. The CDR3 region has the DNA TGCGCCAGCAGCCCTGGGGGGGGTAATGAAAAACTGTTTTTT. Residues: CASSPGGGNEKLFF. The entire variable domain, with the rest obtained from reference TRBV5-1 and TRBJ1-4, is as follows: KAGVTQTPRYLIKTRGQQVTLSCSPISGHRSVSWYQQTPGQGLQFLFEYFSETQRNKGNFPGRFSGRQFSNSRSEMNVSTLELGDSALYLCASSPGGGNEKLFFGSGTQLSVL.

The table lists this clone with a few counts. The chain uses TRBV5-1 and TRBJ1-1; 10 positions match TRBD1. In germline, CDR1 is SGHRS, CDR2 YFSETQ. V trimming: 7 bases; J trimming: 1 base; junction bases outside the gene matches: 7. This CDR3 region has 15 residues. This chain's CDR3 is CASRDRGWANTEAFF. The CDR3 DNA reads TGCGCCAGCCGGGACAGGGGTTGGGCGAACACTGAAGCTTTCTTT.

V usage is TRBV7-9 and J usage is TRBJ2-7, with 14 nucleotides matching TRBD2. CDR3 length: 16 residues. Germline V CDR1 and CDR2: SEHNR, FQNEAQ (reference sequence). After removal of 5 bases from V and 5 bases from J, the junction contained 8 bases not matched to a gene. CDR3 amino acids: CASSTGLAGVGDEQYF. Written as DNA, the CDR3 is TGTGCCAGCAGCACGGGACTAGCGGGAGTAGGCGACGAGCAGTACTTC.

V and J are TRBV29-1 and TRBJ2-7; a possible D gene is TRBD1 (5 bases). CDR1 is SQVTM and CDR2 is ANQGSEA in the germline V gene. V lost 5 bases to trimming and J lost 2 bases, with 10 bases between them. The CDR3 loop spans 12 amino acids. This CDR3 is CSVRTQTYEQYF. DNA of the CDR3: TGCAGCGTTAGGACACAAACCTACGAGCAGTACTTC.

V usage is TRBV9 and J usage is TRBJ1-4; D possibly corresponds to TRBD1 (6 bases). Germline V gene lookup returns CDR1 SGDLS and CDR2 YYNGEE. V dropped 4 bases and J dropped 4 bases, with 14 bases sitting between them. This CDR3 comprises 15 residues. Here the CDR3 reads CASSTRSGVNEKLFF. CDR3 DNA sequence: TGTGCCAGCAGCACTCGTTCAGGGGTTAATGAAAAACTGTTTTTT.

This chain joins TRBV7-2 and TRBJ2-1, with 12 nucleotides matching TRBD1. This CDR3 spans 17 amino acids. J lost 6 bases, V lost 1 base, and 7 bases had no gene match. The V gene's germline CDR1 is SGHTA and CDR2 FQGNSA. This CDR3 reads CASSLGGTGGGRNEQFF. CDR3 nucleotide sequence: TGTGCCAGCAGCTTAGGGGGGACAGGGGGCGGCCGCAATGAGCAGTTCTTC.

This clone was counted ten times or more. J is TRBJ1-3 and V is TRBV25-1; the D gene is possibly TRBD1 (6 bases). With 5 bases removed from V and 3 bases from J, the gap between germline ends came to 14 bases. The CDR3 spans 15 residues. CDR1 and CDR2 from the germline V gene are MGHDK and SYGVNS. As DNA, the CDR3 is TGTGCCAGCAGTCATCCGACAGGTGGTGGAAACACCATATATTTT. It is translated as CASSHPTGGGNTIYF.

The chain combines TRBV28 with TRBJ2-5; possible D gene TRBD1, 6 bases. The CDR3 covers 15 residues. The V and J ends lost 3 bases and 2 bases respectively, with 13 bases between them. The germline V gene has CDR1 MDHEN and CDR2 SYDVKM. CDR3 nucleotide sequence: TGTGCCAGCAGTTTGTTAGGGACACAGCAAGAGACCCAGTACTTC. Its protein product is CASSLLGTQQETQYF. Drawing the rest from reference TRBV28 and TRBJ2-5, the complete variable domain is DVKVTQSSRYLVKRTGEKVFLECVQDMDHENMFWYRQDPGLGLRLIYFSYDVKMKEKGDIPEGYSVSREKKERFSLILESASTNQTSMYLCASSLLGTQQETQYFGPGTRLLVL.

The CDR3 coding sequence is TGTGCCAGCAGTCTGACAGGCAGCTCGGGAGGCTACACCTTC. Translation: CASSLTGSSGGYTF. The chain employs TRBV28 and TRBJ1-2; a weak D match, TRBD1 (6 bases). The CDR3 extends over 14 amino acids. The V end was cut by 5 bases, the J end by 8 bases, with 18 bases between. Germline V gene data show CDR1 as MDHEN and CDR2 as SYDVKM.

Only a few counts were recorded for this clone. The chain joins TRBV10-3 to TRBJ2-1, with TRBD1 matching 8 bases. J gave up 9 bases and V 6 bases, and 10 bases lay outside the gene matches. The CDR3 has 14 amino acids. The germline CDR1 and CDR2 sequences are ENHRY and SYGVKD. The chain's CDR3 is CAIRSDRAGGEQFF. As DNA, the CDR3 is TGTGCCATCAGATCGGACAGGGCCGGGGGTGAGCAGTTCTTC.

The chain joins TRBV6-6 to TRBJ1-6; 7 bases are a match to TRBD1. The germline CDR1 and CDR2 sequences are MNHNY and SVGAGI (reference sequence). The length of the CDR3 is 19 residues. After removal of 5 bases from V and 0 bases from J, the junction contained 13 bases not matched to a gene. Here the CDR3 DNA reads TGTGCCAGCAGTCCACGCCGGGACAGCTCGAGCTCCTATAATTCACCCCTCCACTTT. Translation: CASSPRRDSSSSYNSPLHF.

This rearrangement joins TRBV4-3 to TRBJ2-3; tentative D call: TRBD1 (6 bases). The germline V and J ends were trimmed by 3 bases and 6 bases, with 16 bases remaining between them. The CDR3 loop spans 15 amino acids. Germline V gene sequence: CDR1 LGHNA, CDR2 YSLEER. CDR3 nucleotides: TGCGCCAGCAGCCACCACCCAACCAGGGGTGATACGCAGTATTTT. The encoded protein is CASSHHPTRGDTQYF.

This clone was observed many times. The chain couples TRBV6-5 to TRBJ2-7, with D possibly being TRBD2 (5 bases). Per germline, CDR1 MNHEY and CDR2 SVGAGI. Trimming left V 6 bases short and J 6 bases short, with 21 bases between. The CDR3 runs 15 residues. The CDR3 is CASSPSGSYPLEQYF. CDR3 bases: TGTGCCAGCAGCCCCTCGGGGTCCTACCCCCTCGAGCAGTACTTC.

This clone was detected once. The chain combines TRBV6-4 with TRBJ1-5; D is undetermined. There are 13 residues in the CDR3. Trimming took off 5 bases at V and 0 bases at J, with 5 bases between the two ends. Germline CDR1 reads MRHNA; CDR2 reads SNTAGT. The CDR3 sequence is CASSQDSNQPQHF. The CDR3 DNA reads TGTGCCAGCAGTCAGGATAGCAATCAGCCCCAGCATTTT.

On this clone itself: Other DNA sequences from this sample encode an identical CDR3 as well. The chain is built from TRBV7-2 and TRBJ2-1; 10 bases match TRBD2. V gave up 1 base and J gave up 0 bases; unmatched junction bases: 3. In germline, CDR1 is SGHTA, CDR2 FQGNSA. The CDR3 runs to 17 residues. The CDR3, as DNA: TGTGCCAGCAGCTTAGAAGCGGGGGGGCGCTCCTACAATGAGCAGTTCTTC. Encoded protein: CASSLEAGGRSYNEQFF. Based on the CDR3 plus reference TRBV7-2 and TRBJ2-1, the full variable domain is GAGVSQSPSNKVTEKGKDVELRCDPISGHTALYWYRQSLGQGLEFLIYFQGNSAPDKSGLPSDRFSAERTGGSVSTLTIQRTQQEDSAVYLCASSLEAGGRSYNEQFFGPGTRLTVL.

The chain recombines TRBV7-2 with TRBJ2-3; TRBD2 matches 8 bases. V lost 2 bases to trimming and J lost 5 bases; unmatched junction nucleotides: 9. The germline V gene encodes CDR1 SGHTA and CDR2 FQGNSA. The CDR3 is made up of 16 amino acids. The CDR3 DNA reads as TGTGCCAGCAGCTTATCAGCGGGAGCGGTCGGAGATACGCAGTATTTT. Translating gives CASSLSAGAVGDTQYF. Combining the CDR3 with reference TRBV7-2 and TRBJ2-3 gives the whole variable domain GAGVSQSPSNKVTEKGKDVELRCDPISGHTALYWYRQSLGQGLEFLIYFQGNSAPDKSGLPSDRFSAERTGGSVSTLTIQRTQQEDSAVYLCASSLSAGAVGDTQYFGPGTRLTVL.

This chain connects TRBV2 to TRBJ1-6; 7 bases agree with TRBD1. Germline V gives CDR1 SNHLY, CDR2 FYNNEI. This CDR3 contains 15 residues. V was pared by 6 bases and J by 3 bases, with 5 bases of the junction left unmatched. The chain's CDR3 is CASSRQGSYNSPLHF. The CDR3 DNA reads as TGTGCCAGCAGCCGACAGGGAAGCTATAATTCACCCCTCCACTTT.

This chain links TRBV29-1 with TRBJ1-1; D unclear. Germline V CDR1 and CDR2: SQVTM, ANQGSEA. The CDR3 has 13 residues. V lost 7 bases and J 1 base, leaving 13 bases between the germline ends. This CDR3 is CSAPSQRNTEAFF. CDR3 bases: TGCAGCGCCCCGTCGCAGCGGAACACTGAAGCTTTCTTT. Complete variable domain (other parts from reference TRBV29-1 and TRBJ1-1): SAVISQKPSRDICQRGTSLTIQCQVDSQVTMMFWYRQQPGQSLTLIATANQGSEATYESGFVIDKFPISRPNLTFSTLTVSNMSPEDSSIYLCSAPSQRNTEAFFGQGTRLTVV.